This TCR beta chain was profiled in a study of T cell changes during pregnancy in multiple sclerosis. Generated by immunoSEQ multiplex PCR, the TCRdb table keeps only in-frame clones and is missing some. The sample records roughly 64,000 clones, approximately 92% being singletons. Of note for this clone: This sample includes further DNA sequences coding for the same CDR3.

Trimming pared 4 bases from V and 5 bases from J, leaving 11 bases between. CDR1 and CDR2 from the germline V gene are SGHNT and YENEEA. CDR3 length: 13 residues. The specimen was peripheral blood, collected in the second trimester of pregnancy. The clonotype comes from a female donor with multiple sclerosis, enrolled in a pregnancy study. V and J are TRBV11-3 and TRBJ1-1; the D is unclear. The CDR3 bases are TGTGCCAGCAGCTCCCGGGGAGGGACTGAAGCTTTCTTT. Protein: CASSSRGGTEAFF.